Listed here is a single T cell receptor beta chain. Its antigen is not identified. This clone may be a read error of a much larger clone one base away. This CDR3 comprises 13 residues. Germline lookup yields CDR1 DFQATT and CDR2 SNEGSKA (reference sequence). Germline trimming cut 8 bases from V and 5 bases from J; bases unmatched to any gene: 7. All patients reached thyroid surgery having received no treatment beforehand. The data were taken from a study of metastatic and nonmetastatic thyroid tumors. Methods used by the authors: Clinicopathological groups supplied CDR3 differences that were used to build a distant-metastasis classifier for papillary thyroid cancer. TCRdb called clones again from the PCR reads with MiXCR. It is TCRdb's table, rather than the study itself, that gives the V and J calls and clone size. The sample has over 10,000 clones; around a quarter are singletons. Study outcomes and limitations: Benign nodules reportedly had significantly lower TCR beta diversity than malignant thyroid tumors in blood and tumor.

The rearrangement links TRBV20-1 to TRBJ2-1; 9 positions agree with TRBD2. The sequence was collected from a female donor with papillary thyroid cancer or a benign thyroid nodule (not recorded which). Some clones in this sample may be carry-over from other donors' samples. Sequencing input: tumor tissue. CDR3 DNA sequence: TGCAGTTCCCCGGGACTAGCAAACAATGAGCAGTTCTTC. It translates to CSSPGLANNEQFF.